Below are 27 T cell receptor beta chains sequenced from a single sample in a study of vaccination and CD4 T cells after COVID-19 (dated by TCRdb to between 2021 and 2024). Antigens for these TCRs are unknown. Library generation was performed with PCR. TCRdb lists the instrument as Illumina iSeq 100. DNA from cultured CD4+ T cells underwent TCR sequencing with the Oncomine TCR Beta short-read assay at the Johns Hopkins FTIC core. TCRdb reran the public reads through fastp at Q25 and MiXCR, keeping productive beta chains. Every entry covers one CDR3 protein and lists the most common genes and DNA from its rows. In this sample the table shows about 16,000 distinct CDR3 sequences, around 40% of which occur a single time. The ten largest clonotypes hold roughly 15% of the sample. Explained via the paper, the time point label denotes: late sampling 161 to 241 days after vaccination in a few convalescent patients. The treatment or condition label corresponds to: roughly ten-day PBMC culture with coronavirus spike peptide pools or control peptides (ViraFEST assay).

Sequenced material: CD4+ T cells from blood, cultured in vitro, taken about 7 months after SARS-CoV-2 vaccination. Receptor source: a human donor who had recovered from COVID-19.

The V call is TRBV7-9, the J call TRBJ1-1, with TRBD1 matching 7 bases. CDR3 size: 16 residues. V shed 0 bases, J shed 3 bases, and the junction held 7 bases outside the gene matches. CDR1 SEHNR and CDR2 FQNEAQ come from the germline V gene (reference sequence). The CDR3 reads CASSLAGQSHYTEAFF. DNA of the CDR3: TGTGCCAGCAGCTTAGCGGGACAGAGCCACTACACTGAAGCTTTCTTT.

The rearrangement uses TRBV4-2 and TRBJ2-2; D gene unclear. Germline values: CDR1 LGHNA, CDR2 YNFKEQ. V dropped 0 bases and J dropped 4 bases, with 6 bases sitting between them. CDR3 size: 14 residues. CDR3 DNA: TGTGCCAGCAGCCAAGACGGCCGCACCGGGGAGCTGTTTTTT. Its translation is CASSQDGRTGELFF.

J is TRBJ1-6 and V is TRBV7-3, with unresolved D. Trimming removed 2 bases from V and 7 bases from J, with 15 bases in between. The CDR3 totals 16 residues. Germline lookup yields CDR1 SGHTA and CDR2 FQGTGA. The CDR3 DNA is TGTGCCAGCAGCTTATTCGGCATAGCGGAGAATTCACCCCTCCACTTT. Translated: CASSLFGIAENSPLHF.

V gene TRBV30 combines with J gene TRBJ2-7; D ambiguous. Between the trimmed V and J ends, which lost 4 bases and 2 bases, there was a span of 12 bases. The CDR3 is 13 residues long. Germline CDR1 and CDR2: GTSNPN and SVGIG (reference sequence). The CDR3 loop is CAWTRARTYEQYF. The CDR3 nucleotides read TGTGCCTGGACCCGGGCCAGAACCTACGAGCAGTACTTC.

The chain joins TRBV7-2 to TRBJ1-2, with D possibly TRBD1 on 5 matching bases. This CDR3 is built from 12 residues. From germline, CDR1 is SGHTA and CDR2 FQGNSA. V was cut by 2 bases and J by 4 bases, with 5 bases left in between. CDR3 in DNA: TGTGCCAGCAGCTTACAGGGCTATGGCTACACCTTC. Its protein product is CASSLQGYGYTF.

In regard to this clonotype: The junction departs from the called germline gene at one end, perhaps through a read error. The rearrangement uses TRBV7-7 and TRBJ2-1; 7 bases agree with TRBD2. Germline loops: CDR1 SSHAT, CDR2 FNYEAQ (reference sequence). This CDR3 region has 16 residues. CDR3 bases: TGTGCTAGCAGCGCGTCCCTAGCGGAGTCCTACAATGAGCAGTTCTTC. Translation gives CASSASLAESYNEQFF.

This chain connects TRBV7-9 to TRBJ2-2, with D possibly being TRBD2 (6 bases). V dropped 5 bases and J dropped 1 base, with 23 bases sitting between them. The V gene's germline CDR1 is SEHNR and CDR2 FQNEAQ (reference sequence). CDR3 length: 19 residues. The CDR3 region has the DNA TGTGCCAGCAGCCCGCCAATCGGAGGGGCCGGTGGGAACACCGGGGAGCTGTTTTTT. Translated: CASSPPIGGAGGNTGELFF.

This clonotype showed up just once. CDR3 in amino acids: CASSEITRRNQPQHF. The DNA for the CDR3 is TGTGCCAGCAGTGAGATAACAAGGCGCAATCAGCCCCAGCATTTT. The chain carries TRBV6-1 and TRBJ1-5; D unclear. CDR1 MNHNS and CDR2 SASEGT come from the germline V gene. This CDR3 contains 15 residues. The ends were cut back, 3 bases at V and 2 bases at J, with 11 bases in the middle.

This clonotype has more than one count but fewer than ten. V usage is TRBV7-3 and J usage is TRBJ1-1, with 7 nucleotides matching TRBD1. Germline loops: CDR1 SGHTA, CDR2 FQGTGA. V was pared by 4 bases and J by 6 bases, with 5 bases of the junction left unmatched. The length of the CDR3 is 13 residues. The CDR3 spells CASSSRQGAEAFF. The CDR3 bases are TGTGCCAGCAGCTCTCGACAGGGCGCTGAAGCTTTCTTT.

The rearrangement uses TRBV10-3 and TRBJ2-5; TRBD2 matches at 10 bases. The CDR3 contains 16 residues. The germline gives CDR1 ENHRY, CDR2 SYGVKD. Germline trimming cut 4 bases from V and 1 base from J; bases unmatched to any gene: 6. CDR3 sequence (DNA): TGTGCCATCAGTGGTTCGAGCGGGGGGGTCCAAGAGACCCAGTACTTC. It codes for CAISGSSGGVQETQYF.

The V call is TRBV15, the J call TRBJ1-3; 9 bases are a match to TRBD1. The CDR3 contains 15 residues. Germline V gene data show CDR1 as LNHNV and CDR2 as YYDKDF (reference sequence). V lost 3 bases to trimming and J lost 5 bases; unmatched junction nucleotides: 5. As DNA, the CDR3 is TGTGCCACCAGCAGCGGACAGGGGCTCAGAAACACCATATATTTT. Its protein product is CATSSGQGLRNTIYF.

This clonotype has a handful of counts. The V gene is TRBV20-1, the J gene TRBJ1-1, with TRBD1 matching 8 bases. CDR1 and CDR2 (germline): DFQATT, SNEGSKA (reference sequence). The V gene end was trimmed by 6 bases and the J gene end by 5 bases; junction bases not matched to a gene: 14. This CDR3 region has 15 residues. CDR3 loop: CSAPTLTGGKTEAFF. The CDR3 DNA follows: TGCAGTGCCCCGACCTTAACAGGGGGAAAGACTGAAGCTTTCTTT.

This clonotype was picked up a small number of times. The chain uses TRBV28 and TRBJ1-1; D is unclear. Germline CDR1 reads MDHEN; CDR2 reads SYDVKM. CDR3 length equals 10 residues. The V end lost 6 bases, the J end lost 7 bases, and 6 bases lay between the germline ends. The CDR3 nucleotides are TGTGCCAGCAGCTTAAATGAAGCTTTCTTT. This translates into CASSLNEAFF.

CDR3 coding DNA: TGTGCCAGCAGTACCGACAGCAACTATGGCTACACCTTC. It codes for CASSTDSNYGYTF. The genes are TRBV2 and TRBJ1-2; D possibly corresponds to TRBD1 (5 bases). CDR3 length equals 13 residues. The V end lost 5 bases, the J end lost 2 bases, and 9 bases lay between the germline ends. Germline CDR1 SNHLY, CDR2 FYNNEI.

CDR3 coding DNA: TGTGCCAGCTCACTTCAACAGGGGGCTGAGGGGGAGACCCAGTACTTC. This translates into CASSLQQGAEGETQYF. V and J are TRBV18 and TRBJ2-5, with TRBD1 matching 9 bases. V was clipped by 4 bases and J by 5 bases; unmatched bases: 11. This CDR3 has 16 residues. Germline V gives CDR1 KGHSH, CDR2 LQKENI.

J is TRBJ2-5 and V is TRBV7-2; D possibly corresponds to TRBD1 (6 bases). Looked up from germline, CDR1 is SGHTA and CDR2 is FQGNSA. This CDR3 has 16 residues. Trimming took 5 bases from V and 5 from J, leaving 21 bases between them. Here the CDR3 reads CASSLSGTSRWETQYF. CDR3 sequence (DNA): TGTGCCAGCAGCCTTTCCGGGACATCAAGGTGGGAGACCCAGTACTTC.

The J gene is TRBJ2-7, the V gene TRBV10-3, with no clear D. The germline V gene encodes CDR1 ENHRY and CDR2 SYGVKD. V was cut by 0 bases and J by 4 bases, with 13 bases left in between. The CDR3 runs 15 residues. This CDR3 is CAISESLTRSYEQYF. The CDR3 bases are TGTGCCATCAGTGAGTCCCTGACAAGATCTTACGAGCAGTACTTC.

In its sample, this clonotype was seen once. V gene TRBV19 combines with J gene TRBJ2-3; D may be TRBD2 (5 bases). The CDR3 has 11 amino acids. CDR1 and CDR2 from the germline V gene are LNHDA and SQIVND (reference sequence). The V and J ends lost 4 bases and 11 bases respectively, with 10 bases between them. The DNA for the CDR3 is TGTGCCAGTAGTAAGGGAGCGGAGCAGTATTTT. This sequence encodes CASSKGAEQYF.

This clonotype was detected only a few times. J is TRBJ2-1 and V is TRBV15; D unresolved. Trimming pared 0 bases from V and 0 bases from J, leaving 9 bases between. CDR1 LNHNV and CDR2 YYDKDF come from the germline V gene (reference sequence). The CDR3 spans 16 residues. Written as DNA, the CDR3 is TGTGCCACCAGCAGAGATGGCGGCAGCTCCTACAATGAGCAGTTCTTC. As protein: CATSRDGGSSYNEQFF.

For the CDR3, the DNA is TGTGCCAGCGCCCTCGTTCCAGGGAGAGAGACCCAGTACTTC. Protein product: CASALVPGRETQYF. The chain employs TRBV6-1 and TRBJ2-5; either TRBD1 or TRBD2 may fit D (5 bases each). The V end was cut by 8 bases, the J end by 4 bases, with 17 bases between. Germline V lookup: CDR1 MNHNS, CDR2 SASEGT. CDR3 length equals 14 residues.

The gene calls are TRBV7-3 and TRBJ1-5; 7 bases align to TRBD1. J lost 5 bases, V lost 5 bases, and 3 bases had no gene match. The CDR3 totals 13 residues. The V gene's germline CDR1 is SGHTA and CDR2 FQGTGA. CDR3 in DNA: TGTGCCAGCAGCCGTGACAGGGATCAGCCCCAGCATTTT. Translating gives CASSRDRDQPQHF.

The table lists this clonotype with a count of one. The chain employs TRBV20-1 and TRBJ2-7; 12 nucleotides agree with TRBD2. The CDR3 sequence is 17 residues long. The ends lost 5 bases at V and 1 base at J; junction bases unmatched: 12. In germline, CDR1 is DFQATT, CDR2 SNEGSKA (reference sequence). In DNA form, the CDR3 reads TGCAGTGCTGACCCTAGCGGGAGGGTTGGGGGGTCCTACGAGCAGTACTTC. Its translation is CSADPSGRVGGSYEQYF.

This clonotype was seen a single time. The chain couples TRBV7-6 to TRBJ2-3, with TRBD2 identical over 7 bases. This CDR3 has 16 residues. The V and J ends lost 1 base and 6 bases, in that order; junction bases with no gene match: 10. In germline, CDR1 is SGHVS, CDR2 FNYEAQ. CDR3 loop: CASSLGAAGVSDTQYF. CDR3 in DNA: TGTGCCAGCAGCTTAGGGGCTGCGGGAGTATCGGATACGCAGTATTTT.

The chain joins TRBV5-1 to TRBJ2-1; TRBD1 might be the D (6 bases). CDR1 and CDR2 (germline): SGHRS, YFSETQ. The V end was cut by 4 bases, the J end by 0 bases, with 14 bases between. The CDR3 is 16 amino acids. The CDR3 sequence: CASSEGQGYSYNEQFF. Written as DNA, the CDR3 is TGCGCCAGCAGCGAAGGCCAGGGGTACTCCTACAATGAGCAGTTCTTC.

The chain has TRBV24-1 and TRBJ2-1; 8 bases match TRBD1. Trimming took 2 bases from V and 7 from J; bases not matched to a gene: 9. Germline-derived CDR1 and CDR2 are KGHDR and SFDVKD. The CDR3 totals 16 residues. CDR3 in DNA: TGTGCCACCAGTGATTCCGCAGGGGGCGAGGAAAATGAGCAGTTCTTC. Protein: CATSDSAGGEENEQFF.

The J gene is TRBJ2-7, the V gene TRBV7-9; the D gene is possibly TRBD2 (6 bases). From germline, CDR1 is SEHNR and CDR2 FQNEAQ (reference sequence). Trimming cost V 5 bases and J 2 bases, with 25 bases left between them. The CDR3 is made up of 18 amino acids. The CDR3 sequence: CASSHNFGGKTEPYEQYF. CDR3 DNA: TGTGCCAGCAGCCATAACTTTGGGGGGAAGACTGAGCCCTACGAGCAGTACTTC.

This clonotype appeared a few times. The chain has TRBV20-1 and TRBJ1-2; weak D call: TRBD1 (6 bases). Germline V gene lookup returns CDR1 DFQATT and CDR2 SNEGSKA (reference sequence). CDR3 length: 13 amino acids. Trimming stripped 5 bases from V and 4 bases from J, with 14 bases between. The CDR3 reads CSASTGTTYGYTF. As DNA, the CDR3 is TGCAGTGCTTCCACCGGGACAACCTATGGCTACACCTTC.